This TCR beta chain was recovered during a study of T cells in Graves' hyperthyroidism and ophthalmopathy. Study-wide findings and caveats: In validation, the model predicted ophthalmopathy. These predictions came a median 6.5 months before onset.

This clonotype was seen only a few times. No antigen is known for it. Stable Graves' hyperthyroidism denoted no ophthalmopathy progression over 18 months. Newly diagnosed hyperthyroidism, duration under 2 months, in patients aged 18 to 65. Germline V gene lookup returns CDR1 SEHNR and CDR2 FQNEAQ (reference sequence). This CDR3 is built from 13 residues. V gave up 3 bases and J gave up 5 bases, with 8 bases separating them. Amplification yielded TCR beta CDR3 regions, with RNA transcripts as the source. The TCR CDR3 first-round RT-PCR relied on the HTBI primer set. TCRdb called the multiplex PCR reads again in MiXCR, with one record for every CDR3 protein. The table includes under 350,000 distinct CDR3 sequences, around 20% detected once.

The sequencing input was blood. The V call is TRBV7-9, the J call TRBJ1-5; no reliable D call. The clonotype originates from a woman in her forties or fifties with Graves' hyperthyroidism. Here the CDR3 DNA reads TGTGCCAGCAGCTTTAACAGCGATCAGCCCCAGCATTTT. It specifies CASSFNSDQPQHF.